This TCR beta chain was recorded in a study of CD8 T cells in Susac syndrome. General study findings and limits: That the number of individuals in its TCR sequencing and HLA analysis was relatively small was acknowledged by the study.

The authors sequenced TCR beta from blood CD8+ and CD4+ T cells. Included as multiple sclerosis controls were treatment-naive patients who had stable or active relapsing-remitting disease. RNA totalling roughly 0.45 to 1 ug underwent reverse transcription with random hexamers. TCRdb ran MiXCR on the immunoSEQ multiplex PCR reads and lists one entry per CDR3 protein. The sample yields 50,000 or so distinct CDR3 sequences, approximately 93% seen once. Notes on this clonotype: What it recognizes is unknown.

V lost 7 bases, J lost 6 bases, and 9 bases lay in between. The CDR3 loop spans 11 amino acids. Germline CDR1 KGHDR, CDR2 SFDVKD. The clonotype was recovered from a human donor with multiple sclerosis. The V gene is TRBV24-1, the J gene TRBJ2-7; D is unresolved. The material sequenced was CD8+ T cells from PBMCs. The CDR3 coding sequence is TGTGCCACCAGAGATCGGAGCGAGCAGTACTTC. Its protein is CATRDRSEQYF.